The rows below give T cell receptor beta chains drawn from one sample of a study of CD8+ T cells in alopecia areata. Produced via immunoSEQ multiplex PCR; TCRdb's table is partial and in-frame only. The profile shows more than 110,000 clones, about 51% of them singletons. The material was CD8+ T cells sorted from blood, obtained at week 4, from a patient treated with tofacitinib. Receptor source: a human donor with alopecia areata. Each CDR3 is given with its conserved first and last residue. The order of the fields is clone size, V gene, J gene, D gene, CDR3 DNA, CDR3 protein. A D gene is named only where the DNA matches it firmly. Expanded clones are given a class, and other clones once, few, many or no size at all.

NA,TRBV23-1,TRBJ1-5,NA,TGCGCCAGCACTCACCCCCGGACAGATGAGTTGGACTATAGCAATCAGCCCCAGCATTTT,CASTHPRTDELDYSNQPQHF
NA,TRBV29-1,TRBJ2-7,TRBD1,TGCAGCGTTCGGGACAGTTCCTACGAGCAGTACTTC,CSVRDSSYEQYF
NA,TRBV9,TRBJ2-7,NA,TGTGCCAGCAGCGCCCAGGGTAAGGGGGAGCAGTACTTC,CASSAQGKGEQYF
NA,TRBV5-1,TRBJ2-2,NA,TGCGCCAGCAGCTTGGATTCCGGAACCGGGGAGCTGTTTTTT,CASSLDSGTGELFF
NA,TRBV4-2,TRBJ2-3,TRBD1,TGTGCCAGCAGCCAGCCCGGGACAGGGAGGTTAATCGATACGCAGTATTTT,CASSQPGTGRLIDTQYF
NA,TRBV27,TRBJ1-1,NA,TGTGCCACCAGCGGGGGATTATACGAAGCTTTCTTT,CATSGGLYEAFF
NA,TRBV9,TRBJ2-1,TRBD1,TGTGCCAGCAGCGTAGGTGGGGGGACAGGGAATGAGCAGTTCTTC,CASSVGGGTGNEQFF
once,TRBV6-5,TRBJ2-6,NA,TGTGCCAGCACAGGGGACTCTGGGGCCAACGTCCTGACTTTC,CASTGDSGANVLTF
few,TRBV5-1,TRBJ2-7,TRBD1,TGCGCCAGCAGCCCGGGGACAGGGGAGTCCCTCCACGAGCAGTACTTC,CASSPGTGESLHEQYF
NA,TRBV5-6,TRBJ1-2,NA,TGTGCCAGCAGTCTGGCTGATAAGCGTGGCTACACCTTC,CASSLADKRGYTF
NA,TRBV25-1,TRBJ2-2,TRBD1,TGTGCCAGCAGTGACTTGGACAGGGAGAACACCGGGGAGCTGTTTTTT,CASSDLDRENTGELFF